The T cell receptor (beta chain) under discussion was sequenced for a study of cytomegalovirus exposure and HLA in healthy donors. Study results and caveats: The sole available immune exposure information was CMV serostatus. Analysis performed later showed TCR beta chains linked to HLA being more clonally expanded than equally common others. Presence/absence analyses supposed approximately even sequencing depth among donors.

Germline V gene sequence: CDR1 SEHNR, CDR2 FQNEAQ (reference sequence). The V and J ends lost 5 bases and 0 bases respectively, with 12 bases between them. This CDR3 has 15 residues. Despite likely unrecorded immune exposures, the donors were nominally healthy at the time of sampling. PCR employed 60 Vbeta and 13 Jbeta primers. Sequencing was performed with immunoSEQ multiplex PCR; in TCRdb, only in-frame clones are kept and a portion is missing. The data hold roughly 140,000 clones, with 82% observed a single time. About this clone itself: Antigen: not known.

The origin of this receptor is a male donor in good health and CMV-seronegative. The specimen was PBMCs. The chain employs TRBV7-9 and TRBJ2-3; D gene unclear. The CDR3 here is CASSRRGASTDTQYF. The CDR3 nucleotides are TGTGCCAGCAGCCGAAGAGGAGCTAGCACAGATACGCAGTATTTT.